This entry features one T cell receptor beta chain sequence. Which antigen it targets is not known. No base quality information exists; no much larger clone differs at one position. The immunoSEQ Assay, a bias-controlled multiplex PCR, was used to amplify TCRbeta CDR3 regions from genomic DNA. Processing in the source paper ran as follows. The number of nucleated cells in each sample was estimated by amplification of reference gene primers within the assay. To quantify the absolute abundance of each unique TCRbeta CDR3 rearrangement, sequence reads were collapsed and filtered. For each sample, productive Simpson clonality was calculated by taking the square root of Simpson's diversity index across productive rearrangements. What TCRdb holds here is the immuneACCESS table cut down to in-frame rearrangements. Part of the clones is not present; checked against another copy, under half of the missing clones reflect an unresolved V gene, and the others are unexplained. D and trimming were read from the DNA, whereas the V and J calls and clone size are those reported in that table. The sample table holds roughly 220,000 clones, of which 84% were seen once. The ten largest clones add up to about 5.1% of the sample.

These data originate in a study of blood T cell repertoires in COVID-19 (dated by TCRdb to 2020 to 2021). About the full investigation: Samples from collaborators originated in the United States, Italy and Spain and spanned both the acute and convalescent phases of COVID-19. The dataset comprised deeply sampled blood TCRbeta repertoires from subjects exposed to, actively infected with, or recovered from COVID-19. The sample metadata nearly always contained a de-identified subject ID, COVID-19 status, age in years and sex. Samples came from the ongoing ImmuneRACE study (first 160 participants) plus 1,254 subjects from 6 global collaborators. A freely available public database, intended as a resource for researchers studying the immune response to SARS-CoV-2, is where the repertoires were released. HLA class I and class II types, where available, came from metadata supplied by the sample provider rather than from assay-based typing. The material from the prospective study consisted of cDNA or gDNA derived from T cells, B-cell-depleted T cells, or PBMCs. The full study reports these points: How much clinical and demographic metadata was included differed by source and by participant, and the metadata was provided uncurated.

Another Seattle source contributed samples from volunteer blood donors who had recovered from COVID-19. Each collaborating institution followed its own protocols to collect whole blood in K2EDTA tubes. For TCRbeta analysis, collaborators shipped samples in one of three forms: frozen whole blood, isolated PBMCs, or DNA extracted from either of those sample types. Reading from cysteine to phenylalanine, the CDR3 counts 14 amino acids. Just the 42-base CDR3 DNA is kept, in frame starting at base 1. V is trimmed back by 6 bases and J by 3 bases, and the junction contains 4 bases that no gene match accounts for. The germline V gene (reference sequence) provides CDR1 MNHNY and CDR2 SVGAGI.

Sequencing was performed on peripheral blood. This TCR was sampled from an older woman who had recovered from COVID-19. The chain is encoded by TRBV6-6 joined to TRBJ1-4, with TRBD1 matching 7 junction bases. The CDR3 protein is CASRPGQPNEKLFF. Read as DNA, the sequence is TGTGCCAGCAGACCGGGACAGCCTAATGAAAAACTGTTTTTT.